This record covers a single T cell receptor beta chain. The sample has other DNA sequences that encode this CDR3 too. Trimming cost V 0 bases and J 5 bases, with 8 bases left between them. The CDR3 loop spans 13 amino acids. Germline V gene data show CDR1 as SGHRS and CDR2 as YFSETQ. The data were produced by immunoSEQ multiplex PCR, yet TCRdb's version contains in-frame clones alone and is incomplete. The data hold 390,000 or so clones, with 86% observed a single time. This entry is derived from a study of blood T cell repertoires in COVID-19. This TCR derives from a young woman with active or convalescent COVID-19. The rearrangement links TRBV5-1 to TRBJ1-1; perhaps TRBD1 as D (5 bases). What was sequenced was peripheral blood. The CDR3 sequence: CASSLVGVTEAFF. DNA of the CDR3: TGCGCCAGCAGCTTGGTAGGGGTGACTGAAGCTTTCTTT.